The source of this T cell receptor (beta chain) is a study of blood T cells in healthy people across ages (dated by TCRdb to about 2015). A note on the overall study: Template switching captured roughly one uniquely barcoded TCR beta cDNA molecule per two T cells in model experiments. To track age-related changes in TCR beta repertoire diversity, the study relied on deep sequencing normalized with unique cDNA molecular identifiers. The donors were split into four age groups: young (average around 15 years), middle-aged (more than 35), aged (approximately 60) and long-lived (about 82). Donors of different ages were randomly distributed across sequencing lanes to avoid experimental bias. Using the same blood draw, the study looked at two additional independent replicas of 1 million unique cDNA reads for two donors, one aged 18 to 30 and the other aged 80 or older. Summary of the overall study and its limitations: The long-lived group showed more naive CD4+ T cells, fewer expanded clones and increased TCR diversity than the aged group, suggesting age selection. Total diversity estimates from one million sequenced T cells were considered lower bounds and underestimates. Donor CMV infection status was unknown, potentially confounding age-related changes in expanded clonotypes. As age increased, observed TCR beta diversity per million T cells dropped in a roughly linear way, and a significant reduction was already evident by age approximately 40. Observed TCR beta diversity correlated strongly with the percentage of naive T cells measured by flow cytometry. Bulk unsorted PBMC profiling prevented conclusive comparison of naive and antigen-experienced compartments.

Donors were 40 or so systemically healthy Caucasian individuals from Russia aged roughly 6 to 90 years. Approximately 10 milliliters of peripheral blood were collected from each donor into EDTA-treated Vacutainer tubes. Ficoll-Paque density-gradient centrifugation was used to isolate PBMCs, with at least 6.5 million per sample. Trizol reagent was used to extract total RNA from PBMCs, with at least 5 micrograms per sample. The percentages of naive CD45RAhigh/CD27high T cells were determined by flow cytometry on a PBMC aliquot from every donor. A note on this clonotype: It lacks a known antigen. No per-base quality is available; no much larger clone lies one base away.

Libraries were made using 5' RACE. The run used an Illumina HiSeq 2500. A second roughly 6 to 11 cycle PCR used a sample-barcoded 5' primer and a J-beta primer mix. A unique molecular identifier was introduced onto each TCR beta cDNA molecule by a template-switch 5' adaptor carrying 12 random nucleotides. Each sample yielded at least 2.5 million CDR3-containing paired-end reads. The Mint cDNA synthesis kit, primed by a TRBC-specific oligonucleotide, was used to synthesize first-strand cDNA from all RNA. All cDNA was treated with uracil-DNA glycosylase and then went through a first 18-cycle PCR with the universal primers M1SS and BC2_uni_R. Concerning the study's data processing: For normalization, 1 million high-quality reads, each with a distinct molecular identifier, were randomly selected from each sample. Instead of being binned into consensus sequences, reads with shared molecular identifiers were discarded. CDR3 identification, clonotype clustering and error correction used MiTCR with a Q25 quality threshold and the strictest error-elimination algorithm. A nonparametric unseen species model using Euler transformation provided a lower-bound estimate of total TCR beta diversity. The raw public reads went through TCRdb reprocessing: fastp at Q25, MiXCR clone calling, in-frame beta chains kept. When rows share a CDR3 protein, they turn into one entry using the most common DNA and genes. The V and J calls were determined by TCRdb, not by the authors. The sample contains about 900,000 distinct CDR3 sequences, roughly 48% of them found a single time. The ten most abundant clones make up roughly 12% of the sample.

This TCR derives from a young man in good health. The sequencing input was blood.

The nucleotides are TGTGCCAGCATGGAATACGGTTCTACAGATACGCAGTATTTT. It specifies CASMEYGSTDTQYF. The V and J genes are TRBV6-1 and TRBJ2-3, with the D gene not confidently named. The germline ends are 14 bases apart after V is trimmed by 7 bases and J by 3 bases. The CDR3 starts with the cysteine, ends with the phenylalanine, and has 14 residues. The read is trimmed to its CDR3 DNA, 42 bases read in frame from base 1. Based on the germline V gene, the CDR1 and CDR2 sequences are MNHNS and SASEGT.